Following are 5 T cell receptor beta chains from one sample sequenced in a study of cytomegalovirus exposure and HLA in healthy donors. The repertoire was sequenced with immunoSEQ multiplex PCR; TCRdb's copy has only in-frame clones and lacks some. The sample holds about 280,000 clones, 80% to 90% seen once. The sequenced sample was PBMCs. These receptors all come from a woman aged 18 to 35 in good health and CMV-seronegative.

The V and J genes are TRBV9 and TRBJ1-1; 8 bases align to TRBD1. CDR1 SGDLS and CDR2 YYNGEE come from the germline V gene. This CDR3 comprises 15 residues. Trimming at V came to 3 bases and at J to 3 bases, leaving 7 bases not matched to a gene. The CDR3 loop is CASSAMGQAYTEAFF. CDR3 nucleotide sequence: TGTGCCAGCAGCGCCATGGGACAGGCGTACACTGAAGCTTTCTTT.

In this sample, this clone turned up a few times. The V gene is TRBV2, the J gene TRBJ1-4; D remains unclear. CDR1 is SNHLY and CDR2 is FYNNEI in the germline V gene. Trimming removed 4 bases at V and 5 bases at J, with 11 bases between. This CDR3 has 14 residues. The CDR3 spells CASSGGGGNEKLFF. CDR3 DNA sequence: TGTGCCAGCAGTGGTGGCGGAGGGAATGAAAAACTGTTTTTT.

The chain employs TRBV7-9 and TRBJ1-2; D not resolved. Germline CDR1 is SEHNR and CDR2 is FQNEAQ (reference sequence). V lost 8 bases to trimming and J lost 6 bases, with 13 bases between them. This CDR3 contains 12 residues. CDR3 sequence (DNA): TGTGCCAGCGGAGCCTACGCCGATGGCTACACCTTC. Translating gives CASGAYADGYTF.

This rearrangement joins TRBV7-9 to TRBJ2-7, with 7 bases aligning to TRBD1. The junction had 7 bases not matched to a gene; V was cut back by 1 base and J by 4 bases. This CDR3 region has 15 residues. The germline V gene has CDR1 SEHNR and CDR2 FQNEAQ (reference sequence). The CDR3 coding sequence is TGTGCCAGCAGCTTAGGGGCAGGGGGTAGGTACGAGCAGTACTTC. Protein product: CASSLGAGGRYEQYF.

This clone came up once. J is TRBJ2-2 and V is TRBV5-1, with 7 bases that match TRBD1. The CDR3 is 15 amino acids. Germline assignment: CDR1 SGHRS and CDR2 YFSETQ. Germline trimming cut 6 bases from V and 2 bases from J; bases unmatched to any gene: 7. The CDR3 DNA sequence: TGCGCCAGCACCTACGACAGGGCCAACACCGGGGAGCTGTTTTTT. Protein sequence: CASTYDRANTGELFF.